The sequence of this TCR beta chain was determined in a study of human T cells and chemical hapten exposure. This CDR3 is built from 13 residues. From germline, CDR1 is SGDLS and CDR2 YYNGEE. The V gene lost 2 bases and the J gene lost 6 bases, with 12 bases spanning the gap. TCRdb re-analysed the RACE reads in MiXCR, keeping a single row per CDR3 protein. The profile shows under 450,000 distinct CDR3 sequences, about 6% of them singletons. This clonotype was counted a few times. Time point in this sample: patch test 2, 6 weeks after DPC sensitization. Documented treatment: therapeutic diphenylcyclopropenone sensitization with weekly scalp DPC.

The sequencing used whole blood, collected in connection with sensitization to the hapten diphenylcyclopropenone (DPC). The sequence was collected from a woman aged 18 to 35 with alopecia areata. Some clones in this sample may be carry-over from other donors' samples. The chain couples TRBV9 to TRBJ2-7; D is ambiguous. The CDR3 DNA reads TGTGCCAGCAGCGTCCTCGGTTCGTCCGAGCAGTACTTC. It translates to CASSVLGSSEQYF. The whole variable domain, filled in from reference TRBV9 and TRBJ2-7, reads DSGVTQTPKHLITATGQRVTLRCSPRSGDLSVYWYQQSLDQGLQFLIQYYNGEERAKGNILERFSAQQFPDLHSELNLSSLELGDSALYFCASSVLGSSEQYFGPGTRLTVT.